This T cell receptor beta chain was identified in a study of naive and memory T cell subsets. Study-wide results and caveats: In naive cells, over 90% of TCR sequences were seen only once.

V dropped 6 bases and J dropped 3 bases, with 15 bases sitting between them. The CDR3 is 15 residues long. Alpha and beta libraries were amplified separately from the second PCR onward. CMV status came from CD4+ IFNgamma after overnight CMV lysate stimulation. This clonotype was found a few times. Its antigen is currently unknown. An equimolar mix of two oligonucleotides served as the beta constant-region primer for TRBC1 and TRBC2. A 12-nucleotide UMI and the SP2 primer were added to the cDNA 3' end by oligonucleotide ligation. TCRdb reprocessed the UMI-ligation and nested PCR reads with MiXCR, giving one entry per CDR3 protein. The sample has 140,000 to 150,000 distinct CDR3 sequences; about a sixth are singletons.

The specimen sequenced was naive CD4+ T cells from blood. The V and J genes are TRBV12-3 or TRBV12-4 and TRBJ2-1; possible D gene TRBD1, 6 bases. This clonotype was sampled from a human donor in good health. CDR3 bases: TGTGCCAGCAGCCCCCCGGGACACCTCTACAATGAGCAGTTCTTC. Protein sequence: CASSPPGHLYNEQFF.